The 26 T cell receptor beta chains reported below all come from one sample, sequenced in a study of tumor-infiltrating lymphocytes in glioblastoma multiforme. Three nested ARM-PCR rounds with V-beta and C-beta primers built TCRB libraries. Via MiXCR, TCRdb re-called the multiplex PCR reads, giving one row per CDR3 protein. This table has about 15,000 distinct CDR3 sequences, under 85% appearing once. The sample taken for sequencing was brain tumor tissue. These receptor sequences come from a male donor with glioblastoma.

Points on this clonotype: Since the CDR3 does not end with the conserved phenylalanine or tryptophan, this likely comes from a read error. The chain combines TRBV10-1 with TRBJ2-5; D is ambiguous. Germline loops: CDR1 WNHNN, CDR2 SYGVQD (reference sequence). The CDR3 has 13 amino acids. V was cut by 11 bases and J by 5 bases, with 18 bases left in between. The CDR3 DNA follows: TGCGCCCCTGAGAGGTCGCTTTGGGAGACCCAGTACTCC. Protein product: CAPERSLWETQYS.

This clonotype was seen only a few times. The chain has TRBV11-2 and TRBJ2-1; 8 bases are shared with TRBD2. Trimming cost V 2 bases and J 8 bases; bases outside gene matches: 11. The CDR3 is made up of 16 amino acids. Germline CDR1 and CDR2: SGHAT and FQNNGV. CDR3 nucleotide sequence: TGTGCCAGCAGCTTATATAAGCGGGAGTGGGACCATGAGCAGTTCTTC. This gives the protein CASSLYKREWDHEQFF.

To note about this clonotype: Because the CDR3 is missing its conserved closing phenylalanine or tryptophan, this is likely a read error. Because the CDR3's place on the DNA is in doubt, the DNA is left out and the CDR3 is given as listed by TCRdb. CDR3 in amino acids: CSARDGGGLGSEAFH. The rearrangement links TRBV20-1 to TRBJ1-1. Germline V gene lookup returns CDR1 DFQATT and CDR2 SNEGSKA (reference sequence). Counting both end residues, the CDR3 totals 15 amino acids.

As regards this clonotype: A junction boundary mismatches the germline segment, possibly from a read error. The chain links TRBV11-1 to TRBJ2-2, with no clear D. Germline loops: CDR1 SGHAT, CDR2 FQDESV (reference sequence). This CDR3 region has 15 residues. The CDR3 DNA reads TGTGCCAGCAGCTTGATGGCGACTTACACCGGTGAGCTTTTTTTT. The encoded protein is CASSLMATYTGELFF.

In this sample, this clonotype turned up once. The junction and the germline gene differ at one end; a read error may be behind it. The gene calls are TRBV11-1 and TRBJ2-5; D perhaps matches TRBD1 (5 bases). This CDR3 contains 14 residues. CDR1 and CDR2 (germline): SGHAT, FQDESV (reference sequence). This CDR3 reads CASSLVGALEIQYF. Written as DNA, the CDR3 is TGTGCCAGCAGCTTAGTAGGGGCTTTGGAGATCCAGTACTTC.

Remarks on this clonotype: An end of the junction does not agree with germline; a read error may underlie this. J is TRBJ2-6 and V is TRBV6-1; D might be TRBD1 (5 bases). The length of the CDR3 is 13 residues. Germline CDR1 is MNHNS and CDR2 is SASEGT. The chain's CDR3 is CACNLNGANVLAF. The CDR3 bases are TGTGCCTGCAATCTGAATGGGGCCAACGTCCTGGCTTTC.

This chain connects TRBV11-2 to TRBJ2-1; D may be TRBD1 (6 bases). The CDR3 has 13 amino acids. The V gene's germline CDR1 is SGHAT and CDR2 FQNNGV. The ends were cut back, 0 bases at V and 15 bases at J, with 15 bases in the middle. Written as DNA, the CDR3 is TGTGCCAGCAGCTTAGAGAGGGGGTCTGAAGCGTTCTTC. Encoded protein: CASSLERGSEAFF.

With respect to this clonotype: Sequence at one end of the junction differs from germline and may be a read error. The chain carries TRBV20-1 and TRBJ2-7, with 9 bases fitting TRBD2. The CDR3 covers 15 residues. The germline V gene has CDR1 DFQATT and CDR2 SNEGSKA (reference sequence). The DNA for the CDR3 is TGCAGTGCTAGTCGACGACCAGCGGGAGGTTACGAGCAGTGCTTC. Its translation is CSASRRPAGGYEQCF.

This clonotype has a handful of counts. The rearrangement uses TRBV11-3 and TRBJ2-2; perhaps TRBD2 as D (5 bases). Trimming took off 5 bases at V and 6 bases at J, with 7 bases between the two ends. The CDR3 length is 12 residues. Per germline, CDR1 SGHNT and CDR2 YENEEA. DNA for the CDR3: TGTGCCAGCAGCCCCGGGGCCGGGGAGCTGTTTTTT. Translating gives CASSPGAGELFF.

Regarding this clonotype: Compared with germline, one end of the junction differs, possibly owing to a read error. The chain couples TRBV24-1 to TRBJ2-2; D gene unclear. Germline V CDR1 and CDR2: KGHDR, SFDVKD. This CDR3 spans 16 amino acids. The DNA of the CDR3 is TGTGCCACATGTGAGGTTTGGCCTACGAATACCGGGGAGCTGTTTTTT. Its translation is CATCEVWPTNTGELFF.

This clonotype has only one observation. The V and J genes are TRBV7-9 and TRBJ2-7; no clear D. The CDR3 sequence is 12 residues long. With 3 bases removed from V and 2 bases from J, the gap between germline ends came to 5 bases. From germline, CDR1 is SEHNR and CDR2 FQNEAQ (reference sequence). The CDR3 DNA is TGTGCCAGCAGCTTTCGGCCCTACGAGCAGTACTTC. The encoded protein is CASSFRPYEQYF.

A note on this clonotype: One end of the junction does not line up with germline, which may come from a read error. The chain employs TRBV5-1 and TRBJ2-2, with a tentative D call TRBD1 (6 bases). The CDR3 is made up of 15 amino acids. Per the germline V gene, CDR1 is SGHRS and CDR2 is YFSETQ. DNA of the CDR3: TGCGCCAGAAGCTGGAATCAGGGGTGGGCCGGGGAGCTGCTTTTT. Translated, it gives CARSWNQGWAGELLF.

The chain is built from TRBV6-5 and TRBJ2-7, with 8 bases aligning to TRBD1. With 4 bases clipped from V and 5 bases from J, the junction kept 13 bases outside the gene matches. CDR3 size: 16 residues. In germline, CDR1 is MNHEY, CDR2 SVGAGI. CDR3 sequence reads: CASSCSRTGTSHEQYF. The CDR3 DNA reads as TGTGCCAGCAGTTGCTCGCGGACAGGGACCTCTCACGAGCAGTACTTC.

V is TRBV11-2 and J is TRBJ2-5; D may be TRBD1 or TRBD2 (5 bases each). Trimming took 8 bases from V and 5 from J, leaving 12 bases between them. Per the germline V gene, CDR1 is SGHAT and CDR2 is FQNNGV. This CDR3 is 12 amino acids long. CDR3 coding DNA: TGTGCCAGCTGCCAGTGGGGGGAGACCCAGTACTTC. It specifies CASCQWGETQYF.

The V call is TRBV20-1, the J call TRBJ2-2; the match to TRBD1 covers 7 bases. CDR3 length: 12 residues. CDR1 is DFQATT and CDR2 is SNEGSKA in the germline V gene (reference sequence). J lost 6 bases, V lost 3 bases, and 1 base had no gene match. The CDR3 nucleotides read TGCAGTGCTAGGGGACAGTCCGGGGAGCTGTTTTTT. It yields the protein CSARGQSGELFF.

V is TRBV6-2 or TRBV6-3 and J is TRBJ2-3; 11 nucleotides line up with TRBD2. The CDR3 consists of 17 residues. From germline, CDR1 is MNHEY and CDR2 SVGEGT. V shed 2 bases and J 2 bases; nucleotides not matched to a gene: 6. CDR3 nucleotides: TGTGCCAGCAGTTACACGACTAGCGGGGCATACACAGATACGCAGTATTTT. This encodes CASSYTTSGAYTDTQYF.

The table lists this clonotype with a few counts. Sequence at one end of the junction differs from germline and may be a read error. The chain links TRBV6-1 to TRBJ2-7; a weak D match, TRBD1 (5 bases). Germline V gene lookup returns CDR1 MNHNS and CDR2 SASEGT. This CDR3 has 13 amino acids. CDR3 region: CAGTRAGRPEQYF. The CDR3 DNA is TGTGCCGGCACTCGGGCAGGGCGGCCCGAGCAGTATTTC.

Comment on this clonotype: Possible read error: a much larger clone is one base away. This chain links TRBV11-3 with TRBJ2-7; 10 nucleotides match TRBD2. Germline lookup yields CDR1 SGHNT and CDR2 YENEEA. V trimming: 3 bases; J trimming: 3 bases; junction bases outside the gene matches: 5. CDR3 length equals 15 residues. CDR3 in DNA: TGTGCCAGCAGCTTCTTAGCGGGAGGAAGCTACGAGCAGTACTTC. Its translation is CASSFLAGGSYEQYF. Complete variable domain (other parts from reference TRBV11-3 and TRBJ2-7): EAGVVQSPRYKIIEKKQPVAFWCNPISGHNTLYWYLQNLGQGPELLIRYENEEAVDDSQLPKDRFSAERLKGVDSTLKIQPAELGDSAVYLCASSFLAGGSYEQYFGPGTRLTVT.

In its sample, this clonotype was seen a few times. The chain uses TRBV29-1 and TRBJ2-2; no clear D gene. Trimming took 4 bases from V and 6 from J, leaving 6 bases between them. The CDR3 runs 11 residues. From germline, CDR1 is SQVTM and CDR2 ANQGSEA. CDR3 in DNA: TGCAGCGTTGGGGGTTCCGGGGAGCTGTTTTTT. Translating it yields CSVGGSGELFF.

This clonotype has only a few counts. V usage is TRBV11-2 and J usage is TRBJ2-7, with TRBD1 identical over 8 bases. J was trimmed by 7 bases and V by 3 bases; bases with no gene match: 11. This CDR3 comprises 15 residues. The germline gives CDR1 SGHAT, CDR2 FQNNGV. The CDR3 is CASSFTAGGWGEQYF. CDR3 in DNA: TGTGCCAGCAGCTTCACGGCAGGGGGCTGGGGGGAGCAGTACTTC.

The V and J genes are TRBV4-1 and TRBJ2-5, with 9 bases aligning to TRBD1. Germline loops: CDR1 MGHRA, CDR2 YSYEKL. This CDR3 has 14 amino acids. Trimming took 3 bases from V and 4 from J; bases not matched to a gene: 3. CDR3 bases: TGCGCCAGCAGCCAGAGGACAGGGGTAGAGACCCAGTACTTC. As protein: CASSQRTGVETQYF.

The CDR3 reads CSARDVGRDSYNEQFF. In DNA form, the CDR3 reads TGCAGTGCTAGAGATGTGGGGCGGGACTCCTACAATGAGCAGTTCTTC. This sequence joins TRBV20-1 and TRBJ2-1; perhaps TRBD2 as D (6 bases). The CDR3 is 16 residues long. CDR1 is DFQATT and CDR2 is SNEGSKA in the germline V gene (reference sequence). V lost 0 bases and J 0 bases, leaving 12 bases between the germline ends.

A note on this clonotype: One base away lies a much larger clone, so this may be a sequencing read error. DNA for the CDR3: TGTGCCGGCAGCTCGGGACCGACGAACACTGAAGCTTTCTTT. Translating gives CAGSSGPTNTEAFF. The chain combines TRBV5-6 with TRBJ1-1; TRBD1 is a possible D gene (5 bases). In germline, CDR1 is SGHDT, CDR2 YYEEEE. The CDR3 spans 14 residues.

A note on this clonotype: At one boundary the junction diverges from the germline segment, which might be a read error. In nucleotides, the CDR3 is TGTGCCAGCAATGAAGACGAGGAGAATCAACCCCAGCATTTT. Its protein is CASNEDEENQPQHF. The V gene is TRBV6-1, the J gene TRBJ1-5; D unresolved. The CDR3 length is 14 residues. From germline, CDR1 is MNHNS and CDR2 SASEGT.

With respect to this clonotype: In this CDR3 the conserved last residue, phenylalanine or tryptophan, is missing, so a read error is likely. This chain uses TRBV20-1 with TRBJ2-7; perhaps TRBD2 as D (5 bases). The CDR3 extends over 11 amino acids. CDR1 and CDR2 from the germline V gene are DFQATT and SNEGSKA (reference sequence). V lost 7 bases to trimming and J lost 4 bases, with 11 bases between them. The CDR3 loop reads CSVHSVYEQYS. The DNA for the CDR3 is TGCAGTGTTCATAGCGTGTACGAGCAGTACTCC.

To note about this clonotype: The conserved phenylalanine or tryptophan normally closing the CDR3 is absent here, so this likely arose from a read error. The rearrangement uses TRBV24-1 and TRBJ2-7, with D perhaps TRBD1 or TRBD2 (5 bases each). Germline CDR1 KGHDR, CDR2 SFDVKD. The length of the CDR3 is 18 residues. The germline V and J ends were trimmed by 1 base and 0 bases, with 18 bases remaining between them. CDR3 coding DNA: TGTGCCACCAGTGATTTAACGAGGGACGCATACCGCTCCTACGAGCAGTACTTA. Amino acid sequence: CATSDLTRDAYRSYEQYL.